The 5 T cell receptor beta chains presented below share a single source sample, sequenced in a study of blood T cell repertoires in COVID-19 (dated by TCRdb to between 2020 and 2021). The protocol used for the library was the immunoSEQ multiplex PCR assay. The immuneACCESS repertoire file appears here via TCRdb, limited to in-frame rearrangements. These files lack a portion of the clones; in checked studies, under half of the deficit traces to unresolved V genes, and the cause of the others is not known. For this sample the table gives approximately 80,000 clones, of which 88% were detected only once. The ten largest account for under 55% of the sample. The sequencing input was peripheral blood. The receptors stem from a human donor in a cohort sampled during active COVID-19.

The V gene is TRBV11-1, the J gene TRBJ2-1, with a tentative D call TRBD1 (6 bases). Germline V CDR1 and CDR2: SGHAT, FQDESV (reference sequence). The CDR3 is made up of 14 amino acids. The V end was cut by 5 bases, the J end by 2 bases, with 10 bases between. CDR3 protein: CASSPRQAYNEQFF. The CDR3 DNA reads TGTGCCAGCAGCCCACGACAGGCCTACAATGAGCAGTTCTTC.

V and J are TRBV27 and TRBJ2-3, with 7 bases that match TRBD2. The CDR3 sequence is 18 residues long. Germline CDR1 MNHEY, CDR2 SMNVEV (reference sequence). The junction had 14 bases not matched to a gene; V was cut back by 5 bases and J by 0 bases. The CDR3 DNA reads TGTGCCAGCAGTCAGCCATTCCTAGGAGCGGGAAGCACAGATACGCAGTATTTT. This encodes CASSQPFLGAGSTDTQYF.

The V gene is TRBV5-6, the J gene TRBJ2-4, with D perhaps TRBD1 (6 bases). There are 14 residues in the CDR3. Germline V gene data show CDR1 as SGHDT and CDR2 as YYEEEE. The V and J ends lost 7 bases and 0 bases respectively, with 11 bases between them. The CDR3 coding sequence is TGTGCCAGCTCGATACAGGGAGCCAAAAACATTCAGTACTTC. Translating it yields CASSIQGAKNIQYF.

There are a few counts of this clone. The chain combines TRBV24-1 with TRBJ2-3; TRBD2 matches at 9 bases. J lost 3 bases, V lost 0 bases, and 6 bases had no gene match. Germline assignment: CDR1 KGHDR and CDR2 SFDVKD. The CDR3 covers 17 residues. The CDR3 DNA reads TGTGCCACCAGTGATTTGAAGACTAGCGGTAGTACAGATACGCAGTATTTT. Residues: CATSDLKTSGSTDTQYF.

This clone appeared once. The rearrangement uses TRBV7-9 and TRBJ2-7, with D maybe TRBD1 (5 bases). This CDR3 is 13 amino acids long. V was clipped by 7 bases and J by 4 bases, with 14 bases between them. Germline lookup yields CDR1 SEHNR and CDR2 FQNEAQ (reference sequence). This chain's CDR3 is CASKGAGQYEQYF. In DNA, the CDR3 is TGTGCCAGCAAGGGCGCAGGGCAGTACGAGCAGTACTTC.